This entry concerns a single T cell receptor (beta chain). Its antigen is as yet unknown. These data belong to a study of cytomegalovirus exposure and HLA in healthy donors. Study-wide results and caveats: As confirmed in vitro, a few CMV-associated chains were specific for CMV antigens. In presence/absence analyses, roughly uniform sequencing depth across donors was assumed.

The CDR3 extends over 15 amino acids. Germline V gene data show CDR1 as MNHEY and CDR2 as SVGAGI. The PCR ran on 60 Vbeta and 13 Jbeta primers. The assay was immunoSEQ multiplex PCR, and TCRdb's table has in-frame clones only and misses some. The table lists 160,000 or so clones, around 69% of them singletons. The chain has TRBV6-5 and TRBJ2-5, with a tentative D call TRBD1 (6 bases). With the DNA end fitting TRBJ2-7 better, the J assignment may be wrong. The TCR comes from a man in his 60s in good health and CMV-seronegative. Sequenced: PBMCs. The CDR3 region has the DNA TGTGCCAGCAGCCAAACCCAGGGGTCGATCTACGAGCAGTACTTC. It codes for CASSQTQGSIYEQYF.